This T cell receptor (beta chain) was identified during a study of T cells expressing NK-cell markers (dated by TCRdb to about 2020). The study in broad terms: Three sorted T-cell subsets (CD3+CD56+NKG2C+, CD3+CD56+NKG2C- and CD3+CD56-NKG2C+) from about 8 donors had their TCR beta-chain repertoires profiled. Among the eight sequenced donors, seven were HCMV-seropositive and one was HCMV-seronegative. The eight sequenced donors were randomly selected healthy volunteers, three men and five women. The libraries were sequenced on Illumina HiSeq 2000/2500, MiSeq or NextSeq, producing 2 x 150 bp reads.

Sequenced on an Illumina HiSeq 2000. The TCR beta cDNA libraries were made using 5'RACE template switching, a step that added both a universal primer site and unique molecular identifiers. cDNA synthesis was primed from the TCR beta constant segment, followed by two successive PCR amplification steps. The paper's processing steps were these. MIGEC was used to demultiplex reads and group reads by UMI, and MiTCR was used to assemble and quantify clonotypes. To exclude erroneous sequences, only TCR cDNA sequences supported by at least two reads were retained. Downstream repertoire analysis used the tcR package, and clonotypes were matched across fractions by CDR3 nucleotide sequence plus V segment. VDJmatch was used to annotate antigen specificity against VDJdb, with one amino acid substitution in CDR3 permitted. After TCRdb reprocessed the reads, each CDR3 protein sequence was kept as one row, without DNA. The V and J calls were not made by the authors but by TCRdb's processing. The table for this sample lists some 600,000 distinct CDR3 sequences. Together, the top ten hold roughly 3.6% of the sample.

A commercial ELISA kit detecting HCMV-specific IgG in serum was used to determine HCMV serostatus. Peripheral blood mononuclear cells were isolated from blood by Ficoll density gradient centrifugation. Overall results and qualifications from the work: In several donors, the dominant CD3+CD56+NKG2C+ clonotypes were found to rank among the top 10 CD8+ clonotypes and to make up roughly 1.0-8% of CD8+ T cells. Those dominant clonotypes were again the most abundant among CD3+CD56-NKG2C+ cells in a few donors, at roughly 25-60.1%. Whether the expanded NKG2C-expressing T cell clones were specific for HCMV antigens was left unclear.

Of note for this clonotype: Its antigen is unknown.

The CDR3 goes from the cysteine to the phenylalanine over 14 residues. The coding DNA is unavailable. The germline V gene (reference sequence) supplies CDR1 GTSNPN and CDR2 SVGIG. Material for sequencing was blood T cells: a sorted CD56 or NKG2C T cell subset, CD4+ or CD8+ T cells, or bulk PBMC T cells (not recorded which). The chain employs TRBV30 and TRBJ2-3. This receptor was obtained from a man younger than 30 in good health. Donor details come from another sample of the same person, matched by shared clones. CDR3 loop: CAGTWTRGTDTQYF.